This T cell receptor (beta chain) was retrieved from a study of cytomegalovirus exposure and HLA in healthy donors. V dropped 3 bases and J dropped 11 bases, with 16 bases sitting between them. Germline CDR1 SGHTA, CDR2 FQGNSA. There are 13 residues in the CDR3. In regard to this clone: Its antigen is as yet unknown.

Vbeta (60) and Jbeta (13) primers were used in the PCR. Method: immunoSEQ multiplex PCR; TCRdb's copy keeps in-frame clones and lacks some. Among about 150,000 clones listed, 80% were seen once. Study results and caveats: Listed as cytomegalovirus-associated were 150 or so TCR beta chains. Most TCR sequences proved rare, with some public TCRs found in many donors.

The chain has TRBV7-2 and TRBJ1-1; D uncertain. Sequencing input: PBMCs. This TCR was sampled from a male donor in good health and CMV-seropositive. CDR3 region: CASSFRVRESAFF. The CDR3 bases are TGTGCCAGCAGCTTTCGTGTGAGGGAATCTGCTTTCTTT.